These 11 T cell receptor beta chains came from one sample sequenced in a study of cytomegalovirus exposure and HLA in healthy donors. The PCR had 60 Vbeta and 13 Jbeta primers. Clones were read by immunoSEQ multiplex PCR, and TCRdb kept only the in-frame ones, dropping some. The table lists 40,000 to 50,000 clones. Specimen: PBMCs. The source is a woman aged 35 to 49 in good health and CMV-seronegative.

The chain recombines TRBV30 with TRBJ1-2; the D gene is possibly TRBD1 (5 bases). The germline gives CDR1 GTSNPN, CDR2 SVGIG (reference sequence). This CDR3 comprises 14 residues. V dropped 0 bases and J dropped 4 bases, with 12 bases sitting between them. CDR3 loop: CAWSVLTDIYGYTF. In nucleotides, the CDR3 is TGTGCCTGGAGTGTATTGACAGACATCTATGGCTACACCTTC.

This chain joins TRBV2 and TRBJ2-7, with 7 nucleotides matching TRBD2. Germline CDR1 is SNHLY and CDR2 is FYNNEI. The CDR3 runs to 13 residues. Losses at the gene ends were 6 bases for V and 3 bases for J; bases not matched to a gene: 5. The CDR3 reads CASSWDYRYEQYF. Here the CDR3 DNA reads TGTGCCAGCAGCTGGGACTACCGCTACGAGCAGTACTTC.

V gene TRBV18 combines with J gene TRBJ2-7; TRBD1 aligns across 9 bases. Germline assignment: CDR1 KGHSH and CDR2 LQKENI. The CDR3 has 16 residues. Trimming at V came to 3 bases and at J to 0 bases, leaving 6 bases not matched to a gene. The CDR3 protein is CASSPSPGQGSYEQYF. The CDR3 bases are TGTGCCAGCTCACCCTCACCGGGACAGGGCTCCTACGAGCAGTACTTC.

The V and J genes are TRBV18 and TRBJ2-1, with 8 bases fitting TRBD2. CDR1 and CDR2 from the germline V gene are KGHSH and LQKENI. V lost 10 bases to trimming and J lost 0 bases; unmatched junction nucleotides: 2. The CDR3 extends over 13 amino acids. CDR3 coding DNA: TGTGCCACCCGGGGGGGCTCCTACAATGAGCAGTTCTTC. This encodes CATRGGSYNEQFF.

The chain links TRBV5-1 to TRBJ2-5; 7 bases agree with TRBD1. The CDR3 consists of 18 residues. V shed 0 bases and J 0 bases; nucleotides not matched to a gene: 11. Per germline, CDR1 SGHRS and CDR2 YFSETQ. The CDR3: CASSLGWGTVTDQETQYF. DNA for the CDR3: TGCGCCAGCAGCTTGGGGTGGGGGACAGTAACTGACCAAGAGACCCAGTACTTC.

The chain links TRBV9 to TRBJ2-7; TRBD2 might be the D (6 bases). V was clipped by 0 bases and J by 5 bases, with 9 bases between them. This CDR3 comprises 13 residues. Germline values: CDR1 SGDLS, CDR2 YYNGEE. CDR3 residues: CASSVVGGDEQYF. The CDR3, as DNA: TGTGCCAGCAGCGTAGTCGGAGGGGACGAGCAGTACTTC.

The chain couples TRBV27 to TRBJ1-1, with D uncertain. Trimming cost V 7 bases and J 2 bases, with 11 bases left between them. The CDR3 totals 13 residues. Germline V gene sequence: CDR1 MNHEY, CDR2 SMNVEV (reference sequence). Here the CDR3 DNA reads TGTGCCAGCACCGAGAGGGCCAACACTGAAGCTTTCTTT. It codes for CASTERANTEAFF.

CDR3 in amino acids: CASSVGAMNTEAFF. In DNA form, the CDR3 reads TGTGCCAGCAGCGTAGGGGCCATGAACACTGAAGCTTTCTTT. The rearrangement joins TRBV9 to TRBJ1-1; D gene unclear. CDR1 is SGDLS, CDR2 YYNGEE, per germline. The CDR3 sequence is 14 residues long. The V and J ends lost 0 bases and 0 bases respectively, with 6 bases between them.

The chain combines TRBV13 with TRBJ2-7, with TRBD1 matching 8 bases. V was pared by 3 bases and J by 2 bases, with 3 bases of the junction left unmatched. The germline CDR1 and CDR2 sequences are PRHDT and FYEKMQ (reference sequence). The CDR3 loop spans 14 amino acids. CDR3 sequence (DNA): TGTGCCAGCAGCTTGTACAGGGGGGCCTACGAGCAGTACTTC. Its protein product is CASSLYRGAYEQYF.

DNA for the CDR3: TGTGCCAGCAGTGAAGCGCTAGGGGGGGGTTCACCCCTCCACTTT. Protein: CASSEALGGGSPLHF. The chain uses TRBV6-1 and TRBJ1-6; perhaps TRBD1 as D (6 bases). Trimming cost V 0 bases and J 9 bases, with 12 bases left between them. Germline-derived CDR1 and CDR2 are MNHNS and SASEGT. The CDR3 is 15 residues long.

The chain combines TRBV28 with TRBJ2-5; 7 bases line up with TRBD2. Trimming took 6 bases from V and 0 from J; bases not matched to a gene: 7. CDR1 is MDHEN and CDR2 is SYDVKM in the germline V gene. The CDR3 runs 15 residues. CDR3 coding DNA: TGTGCCAGCAGCCGCCCGGGGAGGGACCAAGAGACCCAGTACTTC. This codes for CASSRPGRDQETQYF.